These T cell receptor beta chains were read from a single sample in a study of cytomegalovirus exposure and HLA in healthy donors. Produced via immunoSEQ multiplex PCR; TCRdb's table is partial and in-frame only. The data contain fewer than 200,000 clones, about 80% of them singletons. The sample taken for sequencing was PBMCs. The receptors come from a man aged 25-40 years in good health and CMV-seronegative. The CDR3 runs from the conserved cysteine through the conserved F or W. D genes are given only for firm matches. Size values are once, few and many counts, or a class for expanded clones, and some rows have none.

TRBJ2-2	NA	TRBV5-6	NA	CASSPTGLPNTGELFF	TGTGCCAGCAGCCCAACAGGGCTTCCGAACACCGGGGAGCTGTTTTTT
TRBJ2-1	NA	TRBV5-3	NA	CARSLGPGAYNEQFF	TGTGCCAGAAGCTTGGGCCCAGGGGCCTACAATGAGCAGTTCTTC
TRBJ2-5	NA	TRBV19	NA	CASSIDEEEETQYF	TGTGCCAGTAGTATAGATGAGGAGGAGGAGACCCAGTACTTC
TRBJ2-3	NA	TRBV18	NA	CASSPGQGRPDTQYF	TGTGCCAGCTCACCAGGGCAGGGTCGGCCAGATACGCAGTATTTT
TRBJ2-7	NA	TRBV14	TRBD2	CASSAWDTSGYEQYF	TGTGCCAGCAGCGCTTGGGACACTAGCGGCTACGAGCAGTACTTC
TRBJ1-2	few	TRBV9	TRBD1	CASSPRSLGQGAHGYTF	TGTGCCAGCAGCCCCCGGTCCCTGGGACAGGGGGCACACGGCTACACCTTC
TRBJ1-3	NA	TRBV9	TRBD1	CASSVEAGTGLVRNTIYF	TGTGCCAGCAGCGTAGAGGCCGGGACAGGTTTGGTTAGGAACACCATATATTTT
TRBJ2-7	NA	TRBV27	TRBD2	CASSFATSGRAGAYEQYF	TGTGCCAGCAGTTTTGCGACTAGCGGGAGGGCCGGCGCCTACGAGCAGTACTTC
TRBJ2-3	once	TRBV27	NA	CASSLVAGTDTQYF	TGTGCCAGCAGTTTAGTGGCAGGCACAGATACGCAGTATTTT
TRBJ2-7	NA	TRBV18	NA	CASSVLGEDYEQYF	TGTGCCAGCTCAGTTTTAGGGGAAGACTACGAGCAGTACTTC
TRBJ1-5	NA	TRBV4-1	TRBD1	CASSQRTGGQPQHF	TGCGCCAGCAGCCAAAGGACAGGAGGGCAGCCCCAGCATTTT
TRBJ2-2	few	TRBV5-1	NA	CASSPSSGVEGELFF	TGCGCCAGCAGCCCGAGTTCGGGGGTGGAAGGGGAGCTGTTTTTT
TRBJ2-7	NA	TRBV25-1	NA	CASSESVYEQYF	TGTGCCAGCAGTGAATCTGTTTACGAGCAGTACTTC
TRBJ1-2	NA	TRBV7-3	NA	CASSLGRADGYTF	TGTGCCAGCAGCCTGGGCAGGGCAGATGGCTACACCTTC
TRBJ2-2	NA	TRBV5-4	TRBD2	CASSLIGGGRTGELFF	TGTGCCAGCAGCTTGATCGGGGGGGGTAGAACCGGGGAGCTGTTTTTT
TRBJ2-7	NA	TRBV28	TRBD1	CASSQAGQGGGYEQYF	TGTGCCAGCAGTCAAGCGGGACAGGGGGGGGGATACGAGCAGTACTTC